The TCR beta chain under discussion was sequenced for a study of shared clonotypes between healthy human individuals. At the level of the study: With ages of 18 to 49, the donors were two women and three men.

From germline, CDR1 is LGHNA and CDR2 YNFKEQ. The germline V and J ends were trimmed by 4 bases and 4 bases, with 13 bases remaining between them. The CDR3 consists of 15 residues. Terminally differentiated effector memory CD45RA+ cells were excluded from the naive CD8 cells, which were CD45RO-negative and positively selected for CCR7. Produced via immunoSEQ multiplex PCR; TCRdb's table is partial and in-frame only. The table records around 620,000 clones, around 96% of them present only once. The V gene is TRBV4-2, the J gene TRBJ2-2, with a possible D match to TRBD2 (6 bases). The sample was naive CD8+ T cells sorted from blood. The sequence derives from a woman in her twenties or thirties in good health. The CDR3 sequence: CASSPTWGVTGELFF. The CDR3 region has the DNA TGTGCCAGCAGCCCCACATGGGGGGTCACCGGGGAGCTGTTTTTT.